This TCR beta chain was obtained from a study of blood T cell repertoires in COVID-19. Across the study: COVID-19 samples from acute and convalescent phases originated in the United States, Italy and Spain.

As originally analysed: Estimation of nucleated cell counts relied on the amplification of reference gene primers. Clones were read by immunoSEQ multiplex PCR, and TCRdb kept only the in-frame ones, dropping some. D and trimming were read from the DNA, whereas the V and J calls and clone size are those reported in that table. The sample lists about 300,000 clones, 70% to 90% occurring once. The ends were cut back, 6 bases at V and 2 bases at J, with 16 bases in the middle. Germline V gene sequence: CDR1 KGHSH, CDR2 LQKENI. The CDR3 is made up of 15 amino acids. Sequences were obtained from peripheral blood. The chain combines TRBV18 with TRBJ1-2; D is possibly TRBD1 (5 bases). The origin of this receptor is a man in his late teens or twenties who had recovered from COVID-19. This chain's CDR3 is CASSPSEGMNYGYTF. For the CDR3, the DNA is TGTGCCAGCTCCCCCTCGGAGGGGATGAACTATGGCTACACCTTC.